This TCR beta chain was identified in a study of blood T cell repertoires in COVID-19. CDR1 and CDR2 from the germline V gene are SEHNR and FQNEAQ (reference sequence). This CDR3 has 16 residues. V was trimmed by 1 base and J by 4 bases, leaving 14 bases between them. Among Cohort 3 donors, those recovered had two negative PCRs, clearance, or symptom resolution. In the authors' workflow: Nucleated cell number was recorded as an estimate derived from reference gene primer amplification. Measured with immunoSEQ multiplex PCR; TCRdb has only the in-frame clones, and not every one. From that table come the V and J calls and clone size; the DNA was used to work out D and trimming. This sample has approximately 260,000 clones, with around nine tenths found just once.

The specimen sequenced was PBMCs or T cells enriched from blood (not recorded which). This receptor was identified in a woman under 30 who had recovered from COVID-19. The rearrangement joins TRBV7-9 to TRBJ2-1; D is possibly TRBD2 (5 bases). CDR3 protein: CASSLGSGTLYNEQFF. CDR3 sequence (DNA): TGTGCCAGCAGCTTAGGGAGCGGAACTTTATACAATGAGCAGTTCTTC.